This T cell receptor (beta chain) stems from a study of T cell responses to AZD1222 COVID-19 vaccine. On the study more broadly: Pooled together were second doses at about 4 or about 12 weeks.

Clones were read by immunoSEQ multiplex PCR, and TCRdb kept only the in-frame ones, dropping some. Of about 110,000 clones in the sample, approximately 90% were seen once. For this clone: Its antigen is not identified.

Whole-study findings and limits: Researchers took repertoire samples only after the peak T cell response had come. Donors skewed white British and female; clonal diversity was possibly underestimated. Of spike-specific TCRs, nearly half reportedly target regions left unmutated in variants.

From germline, CDR1 is ENHRY and CDR2 SYGVKD. Trimming removed 4 bases from V and 5 bases from J; junction bases left unmatched: 2. The CDR3 contains 14 residues. The starting material was peripheral blood, obtained on day 0 of AZD1222 vaccination. The origin of this receptor is an adult in good health. The chain couples TRBV10-3 to TRBJ2-5, with 12 bases that match TRBD1. Here the CDR3 reads CAISGDRGLETQYF. The CDR3 nucleotides are TGTGCCATCAGTGGGGACAGGGGGCTGGAGACCCAGTACTTC.